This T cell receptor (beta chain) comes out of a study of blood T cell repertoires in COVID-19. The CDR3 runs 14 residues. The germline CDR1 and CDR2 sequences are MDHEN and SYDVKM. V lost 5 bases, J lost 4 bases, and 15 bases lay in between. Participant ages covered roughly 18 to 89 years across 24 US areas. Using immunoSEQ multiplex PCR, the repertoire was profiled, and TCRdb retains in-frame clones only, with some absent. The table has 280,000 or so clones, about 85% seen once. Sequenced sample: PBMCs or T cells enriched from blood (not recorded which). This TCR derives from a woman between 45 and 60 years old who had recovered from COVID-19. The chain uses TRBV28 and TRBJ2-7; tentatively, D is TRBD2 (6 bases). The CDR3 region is CASSPRGLNYEQYF. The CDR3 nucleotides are TGTGCCAGCAGTCCCCGGGGACTCAATTACGAGCAGTACTTC. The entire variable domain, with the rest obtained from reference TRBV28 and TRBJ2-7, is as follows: DVKVTQSSRYLVKRTGEKVFLECVQDMDHENMFWYRQDPGLGLRLIYFSYDVKMKEKGDIPEGYSVSREKKERFSLILESASTNQTSMYLCASSPRGLNYEQYFGPGTRLTVT.